This TCR beta chain was profiled in a study of cytomegalovirus exposure and HLA in healthy donors. This clone was recorded a few times. Both 60 Vbeta primers and 13 Jbeta primers went into the PCR. TCRdb's table, derived via immunoSEQ multiplex PCR, lists solely in-frame clones and lacks some. The table has 110,000 to 150,000 clones, 70% to 80% seen once. The CDR3 is made up of 14 amino acids. In germline, CDR1 is MNHEY, CDR2 SMNVEV (reference sequence). V was pared by 6 bases and J by 1 base, with 12 bases between. The sequence came from a woman in her sixties in good health and CMV-seropositive. The sequenced sample was PBMCs. The J gene is TRBJ1-1, the V gene TRBV27; no clear D. Here the CDR3 DNA reads TGTGCCAGCAGGGCGGCTCAACAGAACACTGAAGCTTTCTTT. Translated, it gives CASRAAQQNTEAFF.